This record looks at one T cell receptor (beta chain) sequence and its context. Antigen unknown. These data are taken from a study of cytomegalovirus exposure and HLA in healthy donors. This CDR3 is 13 amino acids long. Germline V CDR1 and CDR2: MNHNY, SVGAGI (reference sequence). V shed 5 bases and J 3 bases; nucleotides not matched to a gene: 4. Broader study findings: A later analysis appeared to link common viral pathogens to several of the most significant clusters.

The PCR ran on 60 Vbeta and 13 Jbeta primers. Clones were read by immunoSEQ multiplex PCR, and TCRdb kept only the in-frame ones, dropping some. There are about 46,000 clones in the sample, with more than 0.9% held by the top ten. What was sequenced was PBMCs. This rearrangement joins TRBV6-6 to TRBJ2-7; 7 bases map to TRBD2. The clonotype originates from a woman between 35 and 50 years old in good health and CMV-seronegative. The CDR3 nucleotides are TGTGCCAGCAGTCTACTAGCGAACTACGAGCAGTACTTC. It specifies CASSLLANYEQYF.